These 25 T cell receptor beta chains were all obtained from the same sample, sequenced in a study of long-term antiretroviral therapy in people with HIV (dated by TCRdb to between 2021 and 2023). Sequencing of the TRB variable region was done with the immunoSEQ hsTCRB v3.0 assay at survey level resolution. The clones in this table, taken by TCRdb from immuneACCESS, are in-frame only. Not every clone is retained; where verified, under half of the shortfall comes from an unresolved V gene, and the cause of the rest is unknown. In all, the sample holds around 43,000 clones, and about 94% of those were seen once. The biggest ten clones account for approximately 2% of the sample. This sample comprised unsorted PBMCs, obtained approximately 9.1 years after starting antiretroviral therapy. These TCRs come from a man in his thirties or forties with HIV.

This clone was detected once. J is TRBJ1-5 and V is TRBV18; weak D call: TRBD1 (5 bases). Germline V gene sequence: CDR1 KGHSH, CDR2 LQKENI. CDR3 length: 15 amino acids. Trimming pared 3 bases from V and 0 bases from J, leaving 9 bases between. In DNA form, the CDR3 reads TGTGCCAGCTCACCCCCGGGGGTTAGCAATCAGCCCCAGCATTTT. Protein: CASSPPGVSNQPQHF.

The genes are TRBV9 and TRBJ2-1; the D is unclear. CDR1 is SGDLS and CDR2 is YYNGEE in the germline V gene. The length of the CDR3 is 17 residues. V was pared by 4 bases and J by 0 bases, with 17 bases between. CDR3 nucleotides: TGTGCCAGCAGCCCCGCCCGCTTTGTGGGCTCCTACAATGAGCAGTTCTTC. This gives the protein CASSPARFVGSYNEQFF.

Only one count was recorded for this clone. This sequence joins TRBV27 and TRBJ2-5; the D gene is possibly TRBD2 (6 bases). This CDR3 spans 13 amino acids. Trimming took off 6 bases at V and 5 bases at J, with 13 bases between the two ends. Germline CDR1 is MNHEY and CDR2 is SMNVEV (reference sequence). The CDR3 coding sequence is TGTGCCAGCAGGCAGGGACTGTGGGAGACCCAGTACTTC. The encoded protein is CASRQGLWETQYF.

The chain employs TRBV6-1 and TRBJ1-6; no clear D. The CDR3 sequence is 13 residues long. Trimming left V 6 bases short and J 11 bases short, with 14 bases between. Germline CDR1 reads MNHNS; CDR2 reads SASEGT. In DNA, the CDR3 is TGTGCCAGCAGGGAACCCCTCGAACCACCCCTCCACTTT. This sequence encodes CASREPLEPPLHF.

This chain links TRBV7-9 with TRBJ1-2, with D hard to call. Trimming took 3 bases from V and 4 from J, leaving 9 bases between them. Germline V gene data show CDR1 as SEHNR and CDR2 as FQNEAQ (reference sequence). The CDR3 totals 13 residues. CDR3 loop: CASSFPPSYGYTF. CDR3 nucleotides: TGTGCCAGCAGCTTCCCGCCGAGCTATGGCTACACCTTC. Complete variable domain (other parts from reference TRBV7-9 and TRBJ1-2): DTGVSQNPRHKITKRGQNVTFRCDPISEHNRLYWYRQTLGQGPEFLTYFQNEAQLEKSRLLSDRFSAERPKGSFSTLEIQRTEQGDSAMYLCASSFPPSYGYTFGSGTRLTVV.

The chain is built from TRBV9 and TRBJ2-2; tentative D call: TRBD1 (6 bases). Germline values: CDR1 SGDLS, CDR2 YYNGEE. The V and J ends lost 0 bases and 6 bases respectively, with 12 bases between them. The CDR3 is 15 residues long. The CDR3 reads CASSVAYRASGELFF. The CDR3 DNA sequence: TGTGCCAGCAGCGTAGCTTACAGGGCCTCCGGGGAGCTGTTTTTT.

The chain uses TRBV6-5 and TRBJ1-5; D call uncertain. Germline V gene sequence: CDR1 MNHEY, CDR2 SVGAGI. The V and J ends lost 0 bases and 4 bases respectively, with 7 bases between them. The CDR3 is made up of 14 amino acids. Here the CDR3 DNA reads TGTGCCAGCAGTTACTCCGGCAGTAATCAGCCCCAGCATTTT. It yields the protein CASSYSGSNQPQHF.

The rearrangement uses TRBV13 and TRBJ1-3; D is unresolved. V was pared by 1 base and J by 2 bases, with 0 bases between. The CDR3 runs to 12 residues. Germline CDR1 is PRHDT and CDR2 is FYEKMQ (reference sequence). This chain's CDR3 is CASSLAGNTIYF. In DNA form, the CDR3 reads TGTGCCAGCAGCTTAGCTGGAAACACCATATATTTT. Combining the CDR3 with reference TRBV13 and TRBJ1-3 gives the whole variable domain AAGVIQSPRHLIKEKRETATLKCYPIPRHDTVYWYQQGPGQDPQFLISFYEKMQSDKGSIPDRFSAQQFSDYHSELNMSSLELGDSALYFCASSLAGNTIYFGEGSWLTVV.

Comments on this clone: Sequence at one end of the junction differs from germline and may be a read error. The rearrangement uses TRBV10-3 and TRBJ2-7; maybe TRBD2 (5 bases). This CDR3 comprises 14 residues. CDR1 ENHRY and CDR2 SYGVKD come from the germline V gene. The CDR3 loop reads CAISQSGPTGEQYF. CDR3 nucleotides: TGTGCCATCAGTCAGTCAGGACCCACGGGGGAGCAGTACTTC.

The chain combines TRBV19 with TRBJ2-5; D possibly corresponds to TRBD2 (5 bases). Deletions cut 1 base from V and 0 bases from J, with 9 bases between. Germline values: CDR1 LNHDA, CDR2 SQIVND (reference sequence). This CDR3 contains 15 residues. CDR3 sequence: CASSIGAGDQETQYF. The CDR3 DNA reads TGTGCCAGTAGTATAGGAGCCGGGGACCAAGAGACCCAGTACTTC.

The V gene is TRBV28, the J gene TRBJ2-1; maybe TRBD2 (5 bases). Germline CDR1 reads MDHEN; CDR2 reads SYDVKM. The V end was cut by 6 bases, the J end by 8 bases, with 11 bases between. The CDR3 is 12 residues long. This chain's CDR3 is CASSRTSYEQFF. CDR3 nucleotides: TGTGCCAGCAGCCGAACTAGTTATGAGCAGTTCTTC.

This clone is a singleton in its sample. V gene TRBV7-9 combines with J gene TRBJ1-2, with 7 bases fitting TRBD1. This CDR3 is 15 amino acids long. Trimming cost V 6 bases and J 3 bases; bases outside gene matches: 10. CDR1 and CDR2 (germline): SEHNR, FQNEAQ (reference sequence). The CDR3 region is CASRAGGFIDYGYTF. Here the CDR3 DNA reads TGTGCCAGCAGGGCAGGGGGTTTTATAGACTATGGCTACACCTTC.

The rearrangement uses TRBV27 and TRBJ2-5; a weak D match, TRBD2 (7 bases). CDR1 and CDR2 from the germline V gene are MNHEY and SMNVEV (reference sequence). This CDR3 region has 15 residues. V lost 8 bases, J lost 1 base, and 17 bases lay in between. The CDR3 DNA follows: TGTGCCAGCGGATCCCTAGGGGGGGCCCAAGAGACCCAGTACTTC. This codes for CASGSLGGAQETQYF.

The J gene is TRBJ1-5, the V gene TRBV12-5; D remains ambiguous. Germline loops: CDR1 LGHNT, CDR2 FRNRAP. Trimming stripped 1 base from V and 8 bases from J, with 9 bases between. The CDR3 runs to 13 residues. CDR3 loop: CASGLDPEEPQHF. CDR3 DNA sequence: TGTGCTAGTGGTTTGGACCCAGAAGAGCCCCAGCATTTT. Looking up the rest from reference TRBV12-5 and TRBJ1-5 gives the full variable domain: DARVTQTPRHKVTEMGQEVTMRCQPILGHNTVFWYRQTMMQGLELLAYFRNRAPLDDSGMPKDRFSAEMPDATLATLKIQPSEPRDSAVYFCASGLDPEEPQHFGDGTRLSIL.

The chain uses TRBV4-1 and TRBJ1-1, with TRBD1 identical over 7 bases. With 4 bases clipped from V and 0 bases from J, the junction kept 14 bases outside the gene matches. This CDR3 is 18 amino acids long. Germline V lookup: CDR1 MGHRA, CDR2 YSYEKL. The CDR3 spells CASSRLGGRGAMNTEAFF. As DNA, the CDR3 is TGCGCCAGCAGCCGTCTAGGGGGCAGGGGGGCCATGAACACTGAAGCTTTCTTT.

The chain employs TRBV4-2 and TRBJ2-2, with TRBD1 identical over 9 bases. Germline V CDR1 and CDR2: LGHNA, YNFKEQ. The length of the CDR3 is 18 residues. The trim removed 1 base at V and 0 bases at J, leaving 6 bases unmatched. Written as DNA, the CDR3 is TGTGCCAGCAGCCAAGGCTCAGGGACAGGGACGAACACCGGGGAGCTGTTTTTT. It translates to CASSQGSGTGTNTGELFF.

This chain uses TRBV18 with TRBJ1-1; D not certain. Trimming pared 2 bases from V and 1 base from J, leaving 8 bases between. CDR3 length: 14 amino acids. Germline values: CDR1 KGHSH, CDR2 LQKENI. The CDR3 coding sequence is TGTGCCAGCTCACCAACATCGTCGAACACTGAAGCTTTCTTT. This codes for CASSPTSSNTEAFF.

The chain links TRBV5-1 to TRBJ2-2; D may match TRBD1 or TRBD2 (5 bases each). The CDR3 loop spans 15 amino acids. CDR1 SGHRS and CDR2 YFSETQ come from the germline V gene. V was shortened by 0 bases and J by 0 bases, with 6 bases between the two germline ends. The CDR3 coding sequence is TGCGCCAGCAGCTTGGGAGGGGCGAACACCGGGGAGCTGTTTTTT. Translating gives CASSLGGANTGELFF.

The CDR3 sequence: CASSDRSGANVLTF. CDR3 DNA: TGTGCCAGCAGTGACAGATCTGGGGCCAACGTCCTGACTTTC. The chain links TRBV27 to TRBJ2-6, with D tentatively TRBD1 (5 bases). The CDR3 is 14 amino acids. The V end was cut by 5 bases, the J end by 1 base, with 6 bases between. Per germline, CDR1 MNHEY and CDR2 SMNVEV (reference sequence).

This chain uses TRBV2 with TRBJ2-5, with D hard to call. The CDR3 sequence is 11 residues long. Trimming pared 6 bases from V and 5 bases from J, leaving 7 bases between. CDR1 SNHLY and CDR2 FYNNEI come from the germline V gene. This CDR3 reads CASSRRETQYF. CDR3 nucleotide sequence: TGTGCCAGCAGCAGACGGGAGACCCAGTACTTC.

This clone has only one observation. The chain is built from TRBV18 and TRBJ2-2; D is uncertain. Per germline, CDR1 KGHSH and CDR2 LQKENI. CDR3 size: 19 residues. V lost 1 base, J lost 4 bases, and 22 bases lay in between. DNA for the CDR3: TGTGCCAGCTCACCACGCTGGGGTTCCCAAGACATTACCACCGGGGAGCTGTTTTTT. Translated, it gives CASSPRWGSQDITTGELFF.

This sequence joins TRBV5-1 and TRBJ2-5, with a possible D match to TRBD1 (6 bases). The germline V gene encodes CDR1 SGHRS and CDR2 YFSETQ. With 0 bases removed from V and 5 bases from J, the gap between germline ends came to 11 bases. This CDR3 is built from 14 residues. CDR3 protein: CASSLGDTPETQYF. DNA for the CDR3: TGCGCCAGCAGCTTGGGGGACACTCCGGAGACCCAGTACTTC.

The gene calls are TRBV25-1 and TRBJ2-5; 8 bases match TRBD2. The V gene end was trimmed by 7 bases and the J gene end by 7 bases; junction bases not matched to a gene: 11. Germline V gene lookup returns CDR1 MGHDK and CDR2 SYGVNS. The CDR3 spans 14 residues. For the CDR3, the DNA is TGTGCCAGCACTATAAGCGGGGGCCCAGGGACCCAGTACTTC. Its translation: CASTISGGPGTQYF.

J is TRBJ1-5 and V is TRBV5-4; D perhaps matches TRBD1 (5 bases). The V gene's germline CDR1 is SGHNT and CDR2 YYREEE (reference sequence). V was cut by 0 bases and J by 5 bases, with 6 bases left in between. The CDR3 extends over 13 amino acids. The CDR3 spells CASSLGGDQPQHF. CDR3 sequence (DNA): TGTGCCAGCAGCTTGGGGGGGGATCAGCCCCAGCATTTT.

The chain has TRBV27 and TRBJ2-7; D is unresolved. The V and J ends lost 5 bases and 1 base respectively, with 18 bases between them. CDR3 length equals 16 residues. Looked up from germline, CDR1 is MNHEY and CDR2 is SMNVEV (reference sequence). This CDR3 is CASSALRKTGSYEQYF. Here the CDR3 DNA reads TGTGCCAGCAGTGCTCTGAGGAAAACCGGGTCCTACGAGCAGTACTTC.